Shown below are 18 T cell receptor beta chains from a single sample sequenced in a study of blood T cell repertoires in COVID-19. Only in-frame clones appear in the TCRdb table, and some are missing; sequencing was by immunoSEQ multiplex PCR. This table holds about 250,000 clones, around nine tenths found once. The sample taken for sequencing was peripheral blood. These receptors were collected from a woman aged 55-70 years who had recovered from COVID-19.

This chain links TRBV20-1 with TRBJ1-3; D gene unclear. The V and J ends lost 3 bases and 2 bases respectively, with 14 bases between them. CDR1 and CDR2 from the germline V gene are DFQATT and SNEGSKA (reference sequence). The CDR3 covers 15 residues. The CDR3 DNA follows: TGCAGTGCTAGTGCCCCCCTGGGCCCTGGAAACACCATATATTTT. This gives the protein CSASAPLGPGNTIYF.

V is TRBV2 and J is TRBJ1-2; the D is unclear. There are 14 residues in the CDR3. Germline V lookup: CDR1 SNHLY, CDR2 FYNNEI. V shed 6 bases and J shed 0 bases, with 11 bases lying between them. DNA of the CDR3: TGTGCCAGCAGAGAGAGGACTACTAACTATGGCTACACCTTC. It encodes CASRERTTNYGYTF.

In the case of this clone: Other DNA sequences in this sample translate to the same CDR3. The rearrangement uses TRBV6-5 and TRBJ1-1; D is unclear. CDR1 is MNHEY, CDR2 SVGAGI, per germline. CDR3 size: 13 residues. Trimming stripped 6 bases from V and 1 base from J, with 9 bases between. The CDR3 DNA reads TGTGCCAGCAGAGCGGGAGCGAACACTGAAGCTTTCTTT. It codes for CASRAGANTEAFF.

This clone came up once. The gene calls are TRBV11-2 and TRBJ2-4; 8 bases map to TRBD1. V gave up 0 bases and J gave up 2 bases; unmatched junction bases: 6. Germline V lookup: CDR1 SGHAT, CDR2 FQNNGV. This CDR3 has 17 amino acids. The chain's CDR3 is CASSLEWSRGPKNIQYF. The CDR3 DNA reads as TGTGCCAGCAGCTTAGAGTGGTCCAGGGGGCCCAAAAACATTCAGTACTTC.

This rearrangement joins TRBV18 to TRBJ2-6; D possibly corresponds to TRBD2 (5 bases). Trimming took off 4 bases at V and 0 bases at J, with 19 bases between the two ends. This CDR3 comprises 19 residues. CDR1 is KGHSH, CDR2 LQKENI, per germline. The CDR3 region has the DNA TGTGCCAGCTCACTAGTACTACTAGTGTCCCACTCTGGGGCCAACGTCCTGACTTTC. This codes for CASSLVLLVSHSGANVLTF.

The chain carries TRBV28 and TRBJ1-1; D perhaps matches TRBD1 (5 bases). This CDR3 has 11 residues. Trimming took 3 bases from V and 11 from J, leaving 10 bases between them. Germline V gene lookup returns CDR1 MDHEN and CDR2 SYDVKM. The CDR3 protein is CASSLWGGAFF. CDR3 nucleotide sequence: TGTGCCAGCAGTTTGTGGGGGGGGGCTTTCTTT.

V usage is TRBV28 and J usage is TRBJ1-2, with 7 bases fitting TRBD1. Germline CDR1 is MDHEN and CDR2 is SYDVKM. Germline trimming cut 5 bases from V and 11 bases from J; bases unmatched to any gene: 11. The CDR3 runs 13 residues. In DNA form, the CDR3 reads TGTGCCAGCAGTGAGTCGAAACAGGGGAGGTACACCTTC. Amino acid sequence: CASSESKQGRYTF.

In DNA, the CDR3 is TGCGCCAGCAGCATGGGACAGGGGAGCTCCTACAATGAGCAGTTCTTC. Translation gives CASSMGQGSSYNEQFF. The V call is TRBV5-1, the J call TRBJ2-1; 10 bases map to TRBD1. Germline assignment: CDR1 SGHRS and CDR2 YFSETQ. The CDR3 runs to 16 residues. J gave up 0 bases and V 4 bases, and 4 bases lay outside the gene matches.

DNA of the CDR3: TGTGCCAGCAGCACCCCGGGACAGGGGGCTCTCAATGAGCAGTTCTTC. This sequence encodes CASSTPGQGALNEQFF. The rearrangement links TRBV7-3 to TRBJ2-1; 12 nucleotides agree with TRBD1. This CDR3 is built from 16 residues. The V and J ends lost 5 bases and 6 bases, in that order; junction bases with no gene match: 8. CDR1 SGHTA and CDR2 FQGTGA come from the germline V gene.

This sequence joins TRBV12-3 or TRBV12-4 and TRBJ1-2, with 10 nucleotides matching TRBD1. Unmatched junction bases numbered 5, after V lost 8 bases and J lost 8 bases. The CDR3 contains 12 residues. The CDR3 region has the DNA TGTGCCAGCGGACAGGGGGAGGTCGGCTACACCTTC. This gives the protein CASGQGEVGYTF.

The rearrangement links TRBV19 to TRBJ2-5; tentative D call: TRBD1 (6 bases). The germline CDR1 and CDR2 sequences are LNHDA and SQIVND (reference sequence). V dropped 7 bases and J dropped 5 bases, with 14 bases sitting between them. The CDR3 is made up of 13 amino acids. The DNA of the CDR3 is TGTGCCAGTACCGGAGGCAGGGGCGAGACCCAGTACTTC. Translated: CASTGGRGETQYF.

J is TRBJ2-7 and V is TRBV6-6; unclear D gene. The V and J ends lost 4 bases and 7 bases respectively, with 14 bases between them. This CDR3 region has 13 residues. Germline CDR1 and CDR2: MNHNY and SVGAGI (reference sequence). In DNA, the CDR3 is TGTGCCAGCAGTTCCAACGACGCCGGGGAGCAGTACTTC. Translating it yields CASSSNDAGEQYF.

The CDR3 coding sequence is TGTGCCAGCAGCTCCACGGGGGGAGCTGAAGCTTTCTTT. Its protein product is CASSSTGGAEAFF. The chain has TRBV7-9 and TRBJ1-1; tentative D call: TRBD1 (5 bases). Germline CDR1 and CDR2: SEHNR and FQNEAQ (reference sequence). The V gene lost 4 bases and the J gene lost 6 bases, with 12 bases spanning the gap. The CDR3 length is 13 residues.

The chain carries TRBV7-8 and TRBJ1-2, with a tentative D call TRBD1 (6 bases). Germline V lookup: CDR1 SGHVS, CDR2 FQNEAQ. This CDR3 is built from 17 residues. Trimming pared 0 bases from V and 4 bases from J, leaving 18 bases between. The CDR3 here is CASSLAGGVLSRYGYTF. The CDR3 DNA is TGTGCCAGCAGCTTAGCAGGGGGGGTTCTATCCCGCTATGGCTACACCTTC.

The chain couples TRBV5-1 to TRBJ1-2; D remains unclear. Looked up from germline, CDR1 is SGHRS and CDR2 is YFSETQ. V gave up 4 bases and J gave up 2 bases, with 21 bases separating them. The CDR3 is 17 residues long. The CDR3 DNA is TGCGCCAGCAGCGCCGGGATCCTCCTCCCGGGAAACTATGGCTACACCTTC. This gives the protein CASSAGILLPGNYGYTF.

The rearrangement joins TRBV18 to TRBJ1-1, with 7 bases that match TRBD1. The junction had 8 bases not matched to a gene; V was cut back by 5 bases and J by 5 bases. Germline CDR1 reads KGHSH; CDR2 reads LQKENI. The CDR3 covers 14 residues. The CDR3 protein is CASSADRALTEAFF. The CDR3 nucleotides read TGTGCCAGCTCAGCCGACAGGGCTCTAACTGAAGCTTTCTTT.

The chain joins TRBV12-3 or TRBV12-4 to TRBJ1-5, with D tentatively TRBD1 (5 bases). With 6 bases removed from V and 5 bases from J, the gap between germline ends came to 8 bases. This CDR3 has 12 residues. The CDR3 spells CASRPGYQPQHF. The DNA of the CDR3 is TGTGCCAGCAGGCCAGGGTATCAGCCCCAGCATTTT.

The rearrangement uses TRBV5-1 and TRBJ2-2; TRBD1 is a possible D gene (6 bases). Trimming cost V 2 bases and J 6 bases, with 14 bases left between them. The CDR3 consists of 15 residues. CDR1 and CDR2 (germline): SGHRS, YFSETQ. In nucleotides, the CDR3 is TGCGCCAGCAGCTTCAGCGTCAGGGGCGCCGGGGAGCTGTTTTTT. This encodes CASSFSVRGAGELFF.